The present T cell receptor (beta chain) was sequenced within a study of T cells after yellow fever vaccination. CDR3 size: 17 residues. From germline, CDR1 is SGHNT and CDR2 YYREEE (reference sequence). V lost 4 bases, J lost 4 bases, and 14 bases stayed unmatched. 5'RACE template switching produced TCR cDNA carrying a universal primer site and UMIs. Via MiXCR, TCRdb re-called the 5' RACE reads, giving one row per CDR3 protein. The sample lists 300,000 to 400,000 distinct CDR3 sequences; roughly 8.3% were seen once. V usage is TRBV5-4 and J usage is TRBJ2-1; 7 bases fit TRBD2. Specimen: PBMCs, collected roughly seven weeks after the first yellow fever vaccination. The TCR was taken from a man between 18 and 35 years old who received the YFV17D yellow fever vaccine. In DNA form, the CDR3 reads TGTGCCAGCAGCCCGGCCTGGGATCTAGCGGCATACAATGAGCAGTTCTTC. Protein: CASSPAWDLAAYNEQFF.